The 6 T cell receptor beta chains below come from one sample, sequenced in a study of naive and memory T cell subsets listed by TCRdb under 2017. Overall results and qualifications from the work: Naive repertoires, especially CD8, contained a few larger clonotypes, possibly memory cells re-expressing CD45RA.

Library generation was performed with UMI-ligation and nested PCR. This sample was sequenced with an Illumina MiSeq. An equimolar mix of two oligonucleotides covering both TRBC1 and TRBC2 was used as the beta constant-region primer. Four rounds of PCR, combining the SP2 primer with nested alpha and beta constant-region primers, were used to amplify the ligated cDNA. TCRdb handled the public reads itself, with Q25 trimming in fastp and clone calling in MiXCR, and kept productive beta chains. Rows with one shared CDR3 protein collapse into an entry with the most common genes and DNA. Present in this sample are about 90,000 distinct CDR3 sequences, about 10% of which were seen just once. The top ten clonotypes cover more than 0.11% of the sample. No antigen has been assigned to these receptors. The source material was naive CD4+ T cells from blood. In light of the paper, this sample's cell subset or site label describes: naive T cells, CD45RA high CD27+. These receptors originate from a human donor in good health.

This clonotype was counted only a few times. This chain links TRBV9 with TRBJ2-7, with TRBD2 as a possible D gene (6 bases). The CDR3 extends over 14 amino acids. Germline-derived CDR1 and CDR2 are SGDLS and YYNGEE. With 8 bases removed from V and 2 bases from J, the gap between germline ends came to 17 bases. As DNA, the CDR3 is TGTGCCAGATGGGCGAGCCGGGGGACCTACGAGCAGTACTTC. Translated, it gives CARWASRGTYEQYF.

J is TRBJ2-3 and V is TRBV18; 7 bases are a match to TRBD1. Germline CDR1 and CDR2: KGHSH and LQKENI. The length of the CDR3 is 15 residues. V lost 6 bases and J lost 4; bases outside the gene matches: 10. CDR3 region: CASSPTGKEADTQYF. In DNA form, the CDR3 reads TGTGCCAGCTCGCCGACAGGGAAAGAGGCAGATACGCAGTATTTT.

This clonotype has a handful of counts. The V gene is TRBV14, the J gene TRBJ2-1; unclear D gene. V lost 0 bases and J lost 4, with 4 bases in between. The germline gives CDR1 SGHDN, CDR2 FVKESK. The CDR3 has 13 residues. CDR3 amino acids: CASSQEGYNEQFF. In DNA form, the CDR3 reads TGTGCCAGCAGCCAAGAAGGTTACAATGAGCAGTTCTTC.

This clonotype appeared many times. The chain combines TRBV20-1 with TRBJ2-7, with 11 bases identical to TRBD2. The ends lost 5 bases at V and 5 bases at J; junction bases unmatched: 11. The germline V gene encodes CDR1 DFQATT and CDR2 SNEGSKA (reference sequence). The CDR3 loop spans 15 amino acids. The CDR3 DNA reads TGCAGTGCTTCTATAGCGGGAGGGCCTCGCCACGAGCAGTACTTC. Protein: CSASIAGGPRHEQYF.

The V gene is TRBV18, the J gene TRBJ2-7, with TRBD2 matching over 9 bases. The V gene end was trimmed by 1 base and the J gene end by 6 bases; junction bases not matched to a gene: 13. The CDR3 contains 17 residues. Germline CDR1 and CDR2: KGHSH and LQKENI. This CDR3 reads CASSPQTGTSFSGEQYF. Here the CDR3 DNA reads TGTGCCAGCTCACCACAAACCGGGACTAGCTTCTCGGGCGAGCAGTACTTC.

In this sample, this clonotype turned up a few times. The CDR3 is CASSLARGTTGELFF. The CDR3 coding sequence is TGCGCCAGCAGCTTGGCCCGCGGGACCACCGGGGAGCTGTTTTTT. The V and J genes are TRBV5-1 and TRBJ2-2; D perhaps matches TRBD2 (6 bases). The germline V and J ends were trimmed by 0 bases and 4 bases, with 10 bases remaining between them. Germline lookup yields CDR1 SGHRS and CDR2 YFSETQ. The CDR3 is made up of 15 amino acids.